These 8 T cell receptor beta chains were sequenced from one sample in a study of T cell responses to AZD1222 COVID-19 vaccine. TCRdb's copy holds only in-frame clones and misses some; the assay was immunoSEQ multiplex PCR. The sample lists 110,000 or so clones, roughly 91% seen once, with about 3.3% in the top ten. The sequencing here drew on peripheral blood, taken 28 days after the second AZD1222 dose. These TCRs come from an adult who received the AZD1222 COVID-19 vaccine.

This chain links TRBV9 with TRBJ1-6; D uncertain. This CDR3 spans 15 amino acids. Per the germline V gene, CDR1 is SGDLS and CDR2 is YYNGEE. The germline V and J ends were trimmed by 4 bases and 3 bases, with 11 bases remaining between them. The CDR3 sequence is CASSSQDLYNSPLHF. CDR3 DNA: TGTGCCAGCAGCTCCCAGGACCTCTATAATTCACCCCTCCACTTT.

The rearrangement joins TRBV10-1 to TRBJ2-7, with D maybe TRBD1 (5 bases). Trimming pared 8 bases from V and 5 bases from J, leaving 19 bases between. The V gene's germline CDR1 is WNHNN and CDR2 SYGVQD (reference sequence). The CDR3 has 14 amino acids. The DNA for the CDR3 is TGCGCCAGCCTGGGGCCCGAGATTTGGAACGAGCAGTACTTC. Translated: CASLGPEIWNEQYF.

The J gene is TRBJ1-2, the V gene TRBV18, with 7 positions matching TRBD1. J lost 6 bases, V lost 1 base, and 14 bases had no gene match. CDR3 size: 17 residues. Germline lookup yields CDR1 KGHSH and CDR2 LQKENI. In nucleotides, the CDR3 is TGTGCCAGCTCACCACTGCCTGACAGGGAATTCTTTGATGGCTACACCTTC. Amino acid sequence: CASSPLPDREFFDGYTF.

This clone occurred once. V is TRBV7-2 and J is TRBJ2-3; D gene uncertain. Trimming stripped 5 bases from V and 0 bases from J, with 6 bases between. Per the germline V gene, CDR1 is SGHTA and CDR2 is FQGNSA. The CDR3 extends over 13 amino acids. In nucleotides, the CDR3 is TGTGCCAGCAGCCAGGACAGCACAGATACGCAGTATTTT. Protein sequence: CASSQDSTDTQYF.

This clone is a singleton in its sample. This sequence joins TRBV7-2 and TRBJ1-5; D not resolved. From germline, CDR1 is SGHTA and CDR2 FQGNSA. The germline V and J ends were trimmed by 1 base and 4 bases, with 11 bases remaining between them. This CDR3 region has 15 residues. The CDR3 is CASSLGVGWNQPQHF. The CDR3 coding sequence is TGTGCCAGCAGCTTAGGGGTAGGCTGGAATCAGCCCCAGCATTTT.

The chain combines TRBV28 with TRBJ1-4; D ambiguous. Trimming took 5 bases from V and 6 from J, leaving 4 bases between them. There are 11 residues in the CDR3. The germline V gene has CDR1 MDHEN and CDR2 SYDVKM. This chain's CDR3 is CASSPDEKLFF. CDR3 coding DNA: TGTGCCAGCAGTCCCGATGAAAAACTGTTTTTT.

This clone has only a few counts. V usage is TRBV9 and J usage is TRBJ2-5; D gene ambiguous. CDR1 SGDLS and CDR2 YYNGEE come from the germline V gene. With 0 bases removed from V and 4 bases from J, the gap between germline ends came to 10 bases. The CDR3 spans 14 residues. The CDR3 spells CASSVVPALETQYF. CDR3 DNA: TGTGCCAGCAGCGTAGTACCAGCTCTAGAGACCCAGTACTTC.

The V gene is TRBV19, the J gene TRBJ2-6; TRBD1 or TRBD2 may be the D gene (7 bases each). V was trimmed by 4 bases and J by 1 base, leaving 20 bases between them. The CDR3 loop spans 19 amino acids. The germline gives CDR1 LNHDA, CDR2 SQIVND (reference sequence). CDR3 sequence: CASSTPGQREKSGANVLTF. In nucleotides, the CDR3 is TGTGCCAGTAGTACCCCGGGACAGCGGGAAAAGTCTGGGGCCAACGTCCTGACTTTC.